The 29 T cell receptor beta chains below were found in one sample sequenced in a study of blood T cell repertoires in COVID-19. TCRdb's table, derived via immunoSEQ multiplex PCR, lists solely in-frame clones and lacks some. This sample has 160,000 or so clones, with over 85% found just once. The sample comprised peripheral blood. The receptors stem from a woman aged 55-70 years with COVID-19, enrolled during active disease.

V and J are TRBV5-1 and TRBJ2-7, with TRBD1 matching over 8 bases. Germline assignment: CDR1 SGHRS and CDR2 YFSETQ. The CDR3 is made up of 13 amino acids. Unmatched junction bases numbered 5, after V lost 4 bases and J lost 5 bases. CDR3 DNA sequence: TGCGCCAGCAGCGATCCAGGGGGCCACGAGCAGTACTTC. This gives the protein CASSDPGGHEQYF.

CDR3 sequence (DNA): TGCGCCAGCAGCCGCTCCTCGGGAGCGGGTGCTCCCTACGAGCAGTACTTC. Translated: CASSRSSGAGAPYEQYF. This chain connects TRBV4-3 to TRBJ2-7, with D tentatively TRBD2 (6 bases). CDR1 is LGHNA and CDR2 is YSLEER in the germline V gene. The CDR3 length is 17 residues. V was pared by 4 bases and J by 2 bases, with 21 bases between.

The chain recombines TRBV12-5 with TRBJ2-1, with 7 nucleotides matching TRBD1. The CDR3 length is 16 residues. Germline-derived CDR1 and CDR2 are LGHNT and FRNRAP. The ends lost 5 bases at V and 1 base at J; junction bases unmatched: 8. The CDR3, as DNA: TGTGCTAGTGGTAAAAAATGGGACAGTTCCTACAATGAGCAGTTCTTC. Translating it yields CASGKKWDSSYNEQFF.

V usage is TRBV3-1 (or the pseudogene TRBV3-2) and J usage is TRBJ1-1, with 8 bases matching TRBD1. Losses at the gene ends were 4 bases for V and 1 base for J; bases not matched to a gene: 5. Germline CDR1 LGHDT, CDR2 YNNKEL (reference sequence). This CDR3 region has 15 residues. The CDR3 loop is CASSPRTGRNTEAFF. The CDR3 DNA is TGTGCCAGCAGCCCCCGGACAGGGAGGAACACTGAAGCTTTCTTT.

The CDR3 here is CASSSAGVSYNEQFF. The CDR3 coding sequence is TGTGCCAGCAGCTCGGCCGGGGTGTCCTACAATGAGCAGTTCTTC. V usage is TRBV5-8 and J usage is TRBJ2-1; a possible D gene is TRBD2 (5 bases). The CDR3 totals 15 residues. Trimming cost V 3 bases and J 1 base, with 11 bases left between them. Germline CDR1 and CDR2: SGHTS and YDEGEE.

The CDR3 DNA sequence: TGTGCCAGCTCACCACCGGTCCGGGACAGTGGAAACACCATATATTTT. This sequence encodes CASSPPVRDSGNTIYF. This chain joins TRBV18 and TRBJ1-3; 7 bases map to TRBD1. Germline V gives CDR1 KGHSH, CDR2 LQKENI. The V and J ends lost 0 bases and 3 bases, in that order; junction bases with no gene match: 5. CDR3 length: 16 residues.

The CDR3 coding sequence is TGCGCCAGCAGCCACCGCAGAGGACAGGGGTGGAATGAGCAGTTCTTC. Amino acids: CASSHRRGQGWNEQFF. The chain links TRBV4-3 to TRBJ2-1; 9 bases are shared with TRBD1. In germline, CDR1 is LGHNA, CDR2 YSLEER. The CDR3 consists of 16 residues. Losses at the gene ends were 3 bases for V and 7 bases for J; bases not matched to a gene: 10.

The chain links TRBV6-1 to TRBJ1-2; 8 positions agree with TRBD1. The germline V gene has CDR1 MNHNS and CDR2 SASEGT. Unmatched junction bases numbered 6, after V lost 1 base and J lost 2 bases. The CDR3 consists of 16 residues. The CDR3 DNA sequence: TGTGCCAGCAGTGAAGATGAAGGACAGGGCAACTATGGCTACACCTTC. Its protein product is CASSEDEGQGNYGYTF.

The rearrangement joins TRBV7-9 to TRBJ2-2; D may be TRBD2 (5 bases). In germline, CDR1 is SEHNR, CDR2 FQNEAQ (reference sequence). V was shortened by 7 bases and J by 1 base, with 16 bases between the two germline ends. The CDR3 has 16 amino acids. CDR3 amino acids: CASKGSGSRNTGELFF. CDR3 DNA: TGTGCCAGCAAGGGTTCGGGGTCAAGGAACACCGGGGAGCTGTTTTTT.

This clone was seen a single time. The CDR3 nucleotides are TGTGCCAGCAGCGTAGGGTTGGGGCGGGGGGACTACGAGCAGTACTTC. This codes for CASSVGLGRGDYEQYF. The chain has TRBV9 and TRBJ2-7, with 8 positions matching TRBD2. Losses at the gene ends were 0 bases for V and 3 bases for J; bases not matched to a gene: 8. The CDR3 totals 16 residues. CDR1 SGDLS and CDR2 YYNGEE come from the germline V gene.

The chain is built from TRBV27 and TRBJ2-7; D is possibly TRBD1 (6 bases). Germline CDR1 MNHEY, CDR2 SMNVEV (reference sequence). The V gene lost 0 bases and the J gene lost 9 bases, with 18 bases spanning the gap. CDR3 length: 15 amino acids. The DNA for the CDR3 is TGTGCCAGCAGTTTATCGTGGGACACTCTGGCTGGGCAGTACTTC. Its protein product is CASSLSWDTLAGQYF.

A remark on this clone: The limits of the CDR3 on the DNA are not certain, so only TCRdb's listed CDR3 is given. This chain uses TRBV21-1 with TRBJ2-7; the DNA was not used to check the table's D call, TRBD1. TRBV21-1 is deemed a pseudogene. The CDR3 numbers 15 amino acids, ends counted. The CDR3 is CASSKVARGSYEQYF.

The V and J genes are TRBV3-1 (or the pseudogene TRBV3-2) and TRBJ1-2; D not certain. Germline assignment: CDR1 LGHDT and CDR2 YNNKEL (reference sequence). The CDR3 spans 15 residues. Trimming cost V 4 bases and J 8 bases, with 20 bases left between them. CDR3 sequence (DNA): TGTGCCAGCAGCCGGGCGGTAGCGCTCCGGGCCGGCTACACCTTC. Protein: CASSRAVALRAGYTF.

The chain couples TRBV7-8 to TRBJ1-1; D is undetermined. Trimming took off 5 bases at V and 5 bases at J, with 15 bases between the two ends. The length of the CDR3 is 14 residues. Germline V lookup: CDR1 SGHVS, CDR2 FQNEAQ. CDR3 region: CASSRTGGRTEAFF. CDR3 nucleotide sequence: TGTGCCAGCAGCAGAACGGGAGGGAGGACTGAAGCTTTCTTT.

This chain joins TRBV5-6 and TRBJ2-2, with 12 bases matching TRBD2. The CDR3 length is 16 residues. The germline gives CDR1 SGHDT, CDR2 YYEEEE. After removal of 4 bases from V and 8 bases from J, the junction contained 9 bases not matched to a gene. The CDR3 DNA reads TGTGCCAGCAGCCACCTAGCGGGGGGGCTCGATGGGGAGCTGTTTTTT. Its translation: CASSHLAGGLDGELFF.

The rearrangement links TRBV15 to TRBJ1-1, with D possibly being TRBD1 (6 bases). The CDR3 extends over 14 amino acids. Germline CDR1 LNHNV, CDR2 YYDKDF (reference sequence). With 3 bases removed from V and 5 bases from J, the gap between germline ends came to 13 bases. Written as DNA, the CDR3 is TGTGCCACCAGCAGCGACAGGAAGGTAACTGAAGCTTTCTTT. Amino acid sequence: CATSSDRKVTEAFF.

The chain recombines TRBV7-9 with TRBJ1-1; TRBD1 is a possible D gene (5 bases). CDR3 size: 14 residues. Per germline, CDR1 SEHNR and CDR2 FQNEAQ (reference sequence). Trimming pared 5 bases from V and 7 bases from J, leaving 17 bases between. The CDR3 reads CASSPGPTGVEAFF. As DNA, the CDR3 is TGTGCCAGCAGCCCAGGGCCCACGGGTGTTGAAGCTTTCTTT.

CDR3 in amino acids: CASSYWPGSSAGELFF. The CDR3 coding sequence is TGTGCCAGCAGTTACTGGCCAGGGTCTTCCGCCGGGGAGCTGTTTTTT. V and J are TRBV6-5 and TRBJ2-2, with D tentatively TRBD1 (5 bases). There are 16 residues in the CDR3. V shed 1 base and J shed 6 bases, with 15 bases lying between them. CDR1 and CDR2 (germline): MNHEY, SVGAGI.

This clone came up once. The chain uses TRBV19 and TRBJ1-1; D ambiguous. Germline CDR1 and CDR2: LNHDA and SQIVND (reference sequence). Trimming left V 3 bases short and J 1 base short, with 12 bases between. The CDR3 totals 15 residues. In nucleotides, the CDR3 is TGTGCCAGTAGTATGAGGCCTCGGCCGAACACTGAAGCTTTCTTT. Protein: CASSMRPRPNTEAFF. The entire variable domain, with the rest obtained from reference TRBV19 and TRBJ1-1, is as follows: DGGITQSPKYLFRKEGQNVTLSCEQNLNHDAMYWYRQDPGQGLRLIYYSQIVNDFQKGDIAEGYSVSREKKESFPLTVTSAQKNPTAFYLCASSMRPRPNTEAFFGQGTRLTVV.

The rearrangement joins TRBV6-6 to TRBJ1-2; 7 nucleotides match TRBD1. V gave up 6 bases and J gave up 4 bases; unmatched junction bases: 8. The CDR3 is 14 amino acids. The germline CDR1 and CDR2 sequences are MNHNY and SVGAGI (reference sequence). CDR3: CASRLTQGFYGYTF. The CDR3 DNA reads as TGTGCCAGCAGGCTGACACAGGGGTTCTATGGCTACACCTTC.

About this clone itself: A junction end diverges from the germline sequence, so it may reflect a read error. This chain joins TRBV5-1 and TRBJ1-2; D might be TRBD1 (6 bases). CDR1 SGHRS and CDR2 YFSETQ come from the germline V gene. The CDR3 covers 13 residues. The DNA of the CDR3 is TGCGCCAGCAGCTTGGACGGGACACCGGTTGCCCAGTTC. This sequence encodes CASSLDGTPVAQF. Combining the CDR3 with reference TRBV5-1 and TRBJ1-2 gives the whole variable domain KAGVTQTPRYLIKTRGQQVTLSCSPISGHRSVSWYQQTPGQGLQFLFEYFSETQRNKGNFPGRFSGRQFSNSRSEMNVSTLELGDSALYLCASSLDGTPVAQFGSGTRLTVV.

The J gene is TRBJ1-2, the V gene TRBV15; D gene unclear. The CDR3 sequence is 11 residues long. Per the germline V gene, CDR1 is LNHNV and CDR2 is YYDKDF (reference sequence). V was pared by 0 bases and J by 8 bases, with 4 bases between. CDR3 DNA sequence: TGTGCCACCAGCAGAGATCAAGGCTACACCTTC. It yields the protein CATSRDQGYTF.

CDR3 sequence: CASSQVRGLENQPQHF. CDR3 nucleotide sequence: TGCGCCAGCAGCCAAGTCAGAGGCTTGGAGAATCAGCCCCAGCATTTT. The gene calls are TRBV4-3 and TRBJ1-5; no clear D. V was cut by 1 base and J by 4 bases, with 14 bases left in between. CDR1 is LGHNA and CDR2 is YSLEER in the germline V gene. The CDR3 covers 16 residues.

CDR3 nucleotides: TGTGCCAGCAGGGCTGGAGCTAACTATGGCTACACCTTC. It yields the protein CASRAGANYGYTF. V and J are TRBV12-3 or TRBV12-4 and TRBJ1-2; unclear D gene. The CDR3 consists of 13 residues. Trimming pared 6 bases from V and 0 bases from J, leaving 8 bases between.

This clone was seen a few times. V gene TRBV5-4 combines with J gene TRBJ2-5; TRBD1 matches at 8 bases. Germline CDR1 is SGHNT and CDR2 is YYREEE (reference sequence). This CDR3 region has 14 residues. The V segment lost 1 base and the J segment 4 bases; nucleotides outside the gene matches: 3. The CDR3 region is CASSLWGTGETQYF. CDR3 DNA: TGTGCCAGCAGCTTGTGGGGGACAGGAGAGACCCAGTACTTC.

The chain has TRBV7-2 and TRBJ1-6; no definite D call. The V end lost 5 bases, the J end lost 9 bases, and 17 bases lay between the germline ends. This CDR3 is 15 amino acids long. CDR1 is SGHTA and CDR2 is FQGNSA in the germline V gene. DNA for the CDR3: TGTGCCAGCAGCCCCGAACCTCGAGGGTCTTCACCCCTCCACTTT. This encodes CASSPEPRGSSPLHF.

This clone was found once. This rearrangement joins TRBV6-5 to TRBJ1-2; 7 bases fit TRBD1. This CDR3 comprises 14 residues. Trimming took 0 bases from V and 4 from J; bases not matched to a gene: 2. In germline, CDR1 is MNHEY, CDR2 SVGAGI. The CDR3 nucleotides are TGTGCCAGCAGTTACTCGACAGGGTTCTATGGCTACACCTTC. Translated: CASSYSTGFYGYTF.

The rearrangement uses TRBV3-1 (or the pseudogene TRBV3-2) and TRBJ2-3; D gene uncertain. CDR1 and CDR2 from the germline V gene are LGHDT and YNNKEL (reference sequence). Trimming removed 4 bases from V and 0 bases from J, with 5 bases in between. The CDR3 sequence is 13 residues long. The CDR3 nucleotides are TGTGCCAGCAGCCCCCCTAGCACAGATACGCAGTATTTT. Protein product: CASSPPSTDTQYF.

The chain recombines TRBV9 with TRBJ1-1; tentatively, D is TRBD1 (5 bases). Germline loops: CDR1 SGDLS, CDR2 YYNGEE. The CDR3 is 16 amino acids. V was pared by 2 bases and J by 4 bases, with 18 bases between. In nucleotides, the CDR3 is TGTGCCAGCAGCGTTACCCCGCTCAGGGCAGGCACTGAAGCTTTCTTT. Translated: CASSVTPLRAGTEAFF. The full variable domain, with the rest looked up from reference TRBV9 and TRBJ1-1, is DSGVTQTPKHLITATGQRVTLRCSPRSGDLSVYWYQQSLDQGLQFLIQYYNGEERAKGNILERFSAQQFPDLHSELNLSSLELGDSALYFCASSVTPLRAGTEAFFGQGTRLTVV.